This T cell receptor beta chain was sequenced for a study of OX40 agonist ivuxolimab in advanced cancers. Study information: Participants, approximately 83% male, averaged approximately 60 years of age, ranging from roughly 23 to 80.

Trimming removed 6 bases from V and 8 bases from J; junction bases left unmatched: 7. Germline lookup yields CDR1 MNHNS and CDR2 SASEGT. The CDR3 loop spans 14 amino acids. For this clone: Antigen specificity is unknown.

Sequenced by immunoSEQ multiplex PCR; TCRdb stores in-frame clones only, minus some. The sample includes 35,000 to 45,000 clones, around 93% of them seen just once. General study results and limits: At 0.1 to 3.0 mg/kg and by week 6, CD4+ and CD8+ T cells in the blood had expanded clonally.

Peripheral blood came from all dose cohorts at three timepoints. The rearrangement uses TRBV6-1 and TRBJ2-1; 10 bases match TRBD2. The sample was CD4+ or CD8+ T cells sorted from blood, taken in a trial of the OX40 agonist ivuxolimab. The receptor comes from an adult with an advanced solid tumor such as melanoma, head and neck, liver or kidney cancer. The chain's CDR3 is CASSYLGTSDEQFF. The CDR3 DNA is TGTGCCAGCAGCTACCTTGGGACTAGCGATGAGCAGTTCTTC.